This paragraph covers one T cell receptor beta chain sequence. Clones were sequenced by immunoSEQ multiplex PCR, and TCRdb holds only the in-frame ones, with some missing. The sample carries 200,000 to 250,000 clones, more than 80% recorded once. The entry originates in a study of blood T cell repertoires in COVID-19. Germline values: CDR1 MNHEY, CDR2 SVGAGI. The CDR3 spans 15 residues. After removal of 5 bases from V and 2 bases from J, the junction contained 6 bases not matched to a gene. The clonotype was recovered from a man in his fifties or sixties who had been exposed to COVID-19. The V gene is TRBV6-5, the J gene TRBJ1-3, with 7 bases lining up with TRBD1. The sequencing sample was made of PBMCs or T cells enriched from blood (not recorded which). The chain's CDR3 is CASSPAQGAGNTIYF. In DNA form, the CDR3 reads TGTGCCAGCAGTCCAGCCCAGGGGGCTGGAAACACCATATATTTT.